The 26 T cell receptor beta chains reported below all come from one sample, sequenced in a study of blood T cells in healthy people across ages. A J-beta primer mix and a sample-barcoded 5' primer were used in a second PCR of roughly 7 to 12 cycles. TCRdb re-analysed the 5' RACE reads in MiXCR, keeping a single row per CDR3 protein. The table shows about 780,000 distinct CDR3 sequences, with under 30% occurring only once. The same sample was also used in a study of T cells of mothers and their children.

The sample was blood. These TCRs come from a boy between 10 and 17 years old in good health.

J is TRBJ2-2 and V is TRBV10-3; D might be TRBD1 (6 bases). V lost 9 bases to trimming and J lost 4 bases, with 12 bases between them. In germline, CDR1 is ENHRY, CDR2 SYGVKD. This CDR3 contains 13 residues. The CDR3 region has the DNA TGTGCCATTGGGGGCAGTCTCACCGGGGAGCTGTTTTTT. Protein: CAIGGSLTGELFF.

V usage is TRBV19 and J usage is TRBJ1-5, with D tentatively TRBD1 (6 bases). Germline CDR1 and CDR2: LNHDA and SQIVND (reference sequence). This CDR3 region has 15 residues. V gave up 9 bases and J gave up 5 bases, with 20 bases separating them. CDR3 sequence (DNA): TGTGCCAGCCAGTATAACCGGGGGGGGCATCAGCCCCAGCATTTT. Encoded protein: CASQYNRGGHQPQHF.

This clonotype was found a few times. A junction end diverges from the germline sequence, so it may reflect a read error. This chain uses TRBV9 with TRBJ2-7, with D possibly being TRBD2 (6 bases). Germline CDR1 reads SGDLS; CDR2 reads YYNGEE. The CDR3 is 15 amino acids. CDR3 nucleotides: TGTGCCAGCAGTCTTAGCGGAGGGAGGCGGGAAGAGCGGTACTTC. It yields the protein CASSLSGGRREERYF.

With respect to this clonotype: The junction shows a germline mismatch at one end, possibly a read error. V and J are TRBV27 and TRBJ1-2; D is unclear. Per the germline V gene, CDR1 is MNHEY and CDR2 is SMNVEV (reference sequence). The CDR3 loop spans 14 amino acids. The DNA for the CDR3 is TGTGCCAGCAGTCCCTCCCAAGGCAACTATGGCTACGCCTTC. It is translated as CASSPSQGNYGYAF.

This clonotype turned up a few times. The chain couples TRBV20-1 to TRBJ2-5, with no clear D. V lost 4 bases, J lost 4 bases, and 16 bases lay in between. CDR3 length: 14 residues. Per the germline V gene, CDR1 is DFQATT and CDR2 is SNEGSKA (reference sequence). CDR3 DNA sequence: TGCAGTGCTACTCGGGTTTCAGGCGGAGAGACCCAGTACTTC. It is translated as CSATRVSGGETQYF.

This chain joins TRBV7-9 and TRBJ2-1, with 7 bases lining up with TRBD1. Matching the DNA end better, TRBJ2-7 makes the J call doubtful. Germline V gene sequence: CDR1 SEHNR, CDR2 FQNEAQ (reference sequence). The CDR3 has 15 amino acids. CDR3 in DNA: TGTGCCAGCAGCCTCGCATACAGGGGCCGCTACGAGCAGTACTTC. Translated, it gives CASSLAYRGRYEQYF.

This rearrangement joins TRBV25-1 to TRBJ2-7; D is perhaps TRBD2 (6 bases). There are 14 residues in the CDR3. V shed 6 bases and J shed 5 bases, with 17 bases lying between them. CDR1 is MGHDK, CDR2 SYGVNS, per germline. CDR3 nucleotides: TGTGCCAGCAGCCGGGACTCCGGTTTAGACGAGCAGTACTTC. This sequence encodes CASSRDSGLDEQYF.

Notes on this clonotype: One junction end disagrees with the germline gene, perhaps due to a read error. The CDR3 bases are TGTGCCAGCAACCGGGACAATGAGCAGTCCTTC. Protein product: CASNRDNEQSF. The chain recombines TRBV9 with TRBJ2-1; a possible D gene is TRBD1 (6 bases). The CDR3 runs 11 residues. Germline-derived CDR1 and CDR2 are SGDLS and YYNGEE.

This clonotype was counted only a few times. The rearrangement joins TRBV18 to TRBJ1-1; 8 nucleotides line up with TRBD1. The length of the CDR3 is 14 residues. The junction had 6 bases not matched to a gene; V was cut back by 2 bases and J by 7 bases. The germline CDR1 and CDR2 sequences are KGHSH and LQKENI. The CDR3, as DNA: TGTGCCAGCTCACCAGGGCAGGGGGCGGTTGAAGCTTTCTTT. Translating it yields CASSPGQGAVEAFF.

This clonotype occurred many times. The rearrangement uses TRBV11-2 and TRBJ2-1; 14 bases match TRBD2. From germline, CDR1 is SGHAT and CDR2 FQNNGV. Germline trimming cut 7 bases from V and 6 bases from J; bases unmatched to any gene: 5. The CDR3 runs 15 residues. The CDR3 nucleotides read TGTGCCAGCATGACTAGCGGGGGGGATGGCAATGAGCAGTTCTTC. It specifies CASMTSGGDGNEQFF.

This clonotype was found a few times. This chain connects TRBV3-1 to TRBJ1-1; no definite D call. The germline V gene encodes CDR1 LGHDT and CDR2 YNNKEL (reference sequence). The CDR3 totals 12 residues. Trimming shortened V by 3 bases and J by 10 bases, and 12 bases separated the two germline ends. The CDR3 protein is CASSHGPWGAFF. The CDR3 DNA reads as TGTGCCAGCAGCCATGGCCCCTGGGGAGCTTTCTTT.

This clonotype was counted between two and nine times. V usage is TRBV6-6 and J usage is TRBJ2-7; TRBD2 might be the D (5 bases). The ends were cut back, 2 bases at V and 0 bases at J, with 11 bases in the middle. The CDR3 covers 15 residues. Germline V CDR1 and CDR2: MNHNY, SVGAGI (reference sequence). The CDR3: CASSYPAESSYEQYF. The CDR3 coding sequence is TGTGCCAGCAGTTACCCAGCGGAAAGCTCCTACGAGCAGTACTTC.

This clonotype was seen only a few times. The gene calls are TRBV3-1 and TRBJ2-1; 10 bases are shared with TRBD1. The CDR3 is 14 residues long. Germline V gives CDR1 LGHDT, CDR2 YNNKEL (reference sequence). Trimming took 4 bases from V and 8 from J; bases not matched to a gene: 5. CDR3 nucleotides: TGTGCCAGCAGCCCCGGGACAGGGGCCGATGAGCAGTTCTTC. Translated, it gives CASSPGTGADEQFF.

The chain is built from TRBV11-2 and TRBJ2-5, with no clear D. TRBJ2-1 explains the end of the DNA better; the J call may be wrong. The CDR3 extends over 15 amino acids. Germline-derived CDR1 and CDR2 are SGHAT and FQNNGV. This CDR3 is CASSLDSVRRNEQFF. The CDR3 DNA reads as TGTGCCAGCAGCTTAGATTCGGTAAGACGGAATGAGCAGTTCTTC.

This rearrangement joins TRBV20-1 to TRBJ2-7; maybe TRBD1 (6 bases). Germline V gene data show CDR1 as DFQATT and CDR2 as SNEGSKA (reference sequence). V lost 0 bases and J lost 3, with 9 bases in between. This CDR3 contains 13 residues. This CDR3 reads CSARDHRDYEQYF. In DNA form, the CDR3 reads TGCAGTGCTAGAGATCACAGGGACTACGAGCAGTACTTC.

The sample holds a few counts of this clonotype. In nucleotides, the CDR3 is TGTGCCAGCAGCCTTCGCTCACCCCGGGAACCCTACGAGCAGTACTTC. This translates into CASSLRSPREPYEQYF. The chain carries TRBV12-3 or TRBV12-4 and TRBJ2-1, with D possibly being TRBD2 (5 bases). The J call could be wrong; TRBJ2-7 is a better fit for the DNA end. CDR3 size: 16 residues.

At least ten counts were recorded for this clonotype. The chain uses TRBV7-6 and TRBJ1-4; D is undetermined. CDR1 and CDR2 (germline): SGHVS, FNYEAQ. Trimming stripped 0 bases from V and 13 bases from J, with 12 bases between. This CDR3 has 13 amino acids. CDR3 protein: CASSLALRGGLFF. The DNA for the CDR3 is TGTGCCAGCAGCTTAGCGCTCCGTGGTGGACTGTTTTTT.

This clonotype was seen only a few times. The chain uses TRBV11-2 and TRBJ2-3; TRBD2 agrees at 9 bases. Trimming cost V 5 bases and J 4 bases; bases outside gene matches: 10. The CDR3 contains 16 residues. Germline assignment: CDR1 SGHAT and CDR2 FQNNGV. The CDR3 loop is CASSTLAGPRPDTQYF. CDR3 DNA sequence: TGTGCCAGCAGCACTCTAGCGGGGCCCCGCCCAGATACGCAGTATTTT.

This clonotype was counted between two and nine times. The rearrangement links TRBV7-9 to TRBJ2-5; D gene unclear. Trimming stripped 1 base from V and 1 base from J, with 10 bases between. Germline CDR1 reads SEHNR; CDR2 reads FQNEAQ (reference sequence). This CDR3 has 15 amino acids. DNA of the CDR3: TGTGCCAGCAGCTTAGGGGGAAACCTCCAAGAGACCCAGTACTTC. Amino acids: CASSLGGNLQETQYF.

This clonotype was counted only a few times. This chain connects TRBV5-5 to TRBJ2-4; D call uncertain. Trimming shortened V by 0 bases and J by 6 bases, and 10 bases separated the two germline ends. The CDR3 consists of 14 residues. The germline CDR1 and CDR2 sequences are SGHKS and YYEKEE (reference sequence). This CDR3 reads CASSLVVGPNIQYF. As DNA, the CDR3 is TGTGCCAGCAGCTTGGTGGTAGGACCAAACATTCAGTACTTC.

V gene TRBV7-9 combines with J gene TRBJ1-1, with unresolved D. V lost 3 bases to trimming and J lost 1 base, with 12 bases between them. Per germline, CDR1 SEHNR and CDR2 FQNEAQ (reference sequence). This CDR3 region has 15 residues. CDR3 sequence: CASSFGVGSNTEAFF. In DNA form, the CDR3 reads TGTGCCAGCAGCTTCGGGGTGGGATCGAACACTGAAGCTTTCTTT.

The chain is built from TRBV12-3 or TRBV12-4 and TRBJ2-2; TRBD1 matches 7 bases. This CDR3 spans 17 amino acids. Trimming cost V 3 bases and J 2 bases; bases outside gene matches: 9. CDR3 nucleotide sequence: TGTGCCAGCAGTTTTTCCACAGGGGCCACTAACACCGGGGAGCTGTTTTTT. It codes for CASSFSTGATNTGELFF.

The chain carries TRBV5-1 and TRBJ2-7; 12 bases map to TRBD1. The CDR3 covers 19 residues. CDR1 is SGHRS and CDR2 is YFSETQ in the germline V gene. V trimming: 1 base; J trimming: 2 bases; junction bases outside the gene matches: 13. The CDR3: CASSLPSSARDRGPYEQYF. In DNA form, the CDR3 reads TGCGCCAGCAGCTTGCCGTCTTCCGCCCGGGACAGGGGGCCCTACGAGCAGTACTTC.

The V call is TRBV5-1, the J call TRBJ2-5; 9 nucleotides line up with TRBD1. The J call may be faulty, since TRBJ2-7 better matches the DNA end. The CDR3 contains 17 residues. The germline V gene has CDR1 SGHRS and CDR2 YFSETQ. The chain's CDR3 is CASRPTGGLSVYYEQYF. Written as DNA, the CDR3 is TGCGCCAGCAGACCCACAGGGGGCCTCTCAGTTTACTACGAGCAGTACTTC.

The chain links TRBV12-3 or TRBV12-4 to TRBJ2-7; TRBD1 matches at 7 bases. TRBJ2-1 explains the end of the DNA better; the J call may be wrong. The CDR3 has 15 amino acids. CDR3: CASSSPGQPYNEQFF. In DNA, the CDR3 is TGTGCCAGCAGTTCTCCGGGACAGCCTTACAATGAGCAGTTCTTC.

The CDR3 here is CASTVGQSTDTQYF. The CDR3 DNA is TGTGCCAGCACCGTGGGACAGAGCACAGATACGCAGTATTTT. The J gene is TRBJ2-3, the V gene TRBV12-3 or TRBV12-4; 7 positions match TRBD1. Unmatched junction bases numbered 4, after V lost 7 bases and J lost 0 bases. CDR3 length: 14 residues.